A single T cell receptor beta chain is shown here with its context. No cognate antigen has been identified for it. No base quality values were provided; no much bigger clone lies one nucleotide off. This sample is part of a study (dated by TCRdb to 2014 to 2015). About the investigation overall: Whether tumor-infiltrating Tregs in breast cancer are recruited from blood Tregs or converted in situ from other CD4+ T cell subsets was tested. The paper as a whole reports these results and caveats: The TCR alpha and beta sequences of tumor-infiltrating Tregs showed the greatest overlap with tumor naive CD4+ T cells, followed by blood naive CD4+ T cells. Rather than covering whole repertoires, validation in the larger cohort was restricted to a single TCR beta V-J rearrangement. Tumor memory CD4+ T cell TCR gene usage clustered with blood and lymph node memory CD4+ cells and lymph node naive CD4+ cells.

The germline V gene specifies KGHDR as CDR1 and SFDVKD as CDR2. The cysteine opens and the phenylalanine closes a CDR3 of 19 amino acids. The entry retains the CDR3 DNA only, 57 bases that are in frame from base 1. For this chain, trimming is 3 bases at the V end and 2 bases at the J end, and the number of junction bases without a gene match is 12. Full-length TCR variable regions were amplified by 5' RACE PCR using constant-region reverse primers, and then by semi-nested PCR using Nested Universal Primer A. Using the ReliaPrep RNA Cell Miniprep System, total RNA was extracted, and the SMARTer RACE 5'/3' Kit was then used to reverse transcribe the RNA into 5'RACE-ready cDNA. Multiplex adaptors were used to barcode the full-length TCR alpha and beta libraries, which were then sequenced on an Illumina MiSeq. The published analysis was carried out like this. For each of nine subset-tissue groups, sequencing data from the five patients were pooled, and the groups were then compared using unsupervised clustering of TCR gene usage. The Morisita-Horn index was used to calculate repertoire similarity, with shared sequences weighted by how much each contributed to each repertoire. TCRdb trimmed the raw reads at Q25, called clones with MiXCR and kept productive beta chains. Rows are combined by CDR3 protein, so each entry shows the most common genes and DNA. The V and J calls were not made by the authors but by TCRdb's processing. The sample yields 40,000 to 65,000 distinct CDR3 sequences; roughly 22% were counted once. Of the sample, more than 3% is held by the ten largest clones.

The Miltenyi Naive CD4+ T Cell Isolation kit was used to purify naive CD4+ T cells, and Tregs were depleted with CD25 microbeads. Tregs, naive and memory CD4+ T cells from tumor, blood and ipsilateral draining lymph nodes of a few breast cancer patients underwent full-length TCR alpha and beta sequencing. Tumor tissue and lymph nodes obtained from ipsilateral axillary dissection were perfused with PBS, minced and then digested with collagenase I and hyaluronidase. A purity exceeding 90% was confirmed by FACS for the sorted cell populations. The TCR was taken from a female donor with breast cancer. The sequence joins TRBV24-1 to TRBJ2-2; TRBD1 aligns with 9 central bases. Sequencing used tumor-infiltrating naive CD4+ T cells sorted from the breast tumor. This specimen's cell subset or site label, interpreted: naive CD4+ T cells, CD4+CD45RA+CD25-. The sequenced DNA is TGTGCCACCAGTGATACTGACAGGGGGAAAGGTGTCAACACCGGGGAGCTGTTTTTT. Translated, it reads CATSDTDRGKGVNTGELFF.